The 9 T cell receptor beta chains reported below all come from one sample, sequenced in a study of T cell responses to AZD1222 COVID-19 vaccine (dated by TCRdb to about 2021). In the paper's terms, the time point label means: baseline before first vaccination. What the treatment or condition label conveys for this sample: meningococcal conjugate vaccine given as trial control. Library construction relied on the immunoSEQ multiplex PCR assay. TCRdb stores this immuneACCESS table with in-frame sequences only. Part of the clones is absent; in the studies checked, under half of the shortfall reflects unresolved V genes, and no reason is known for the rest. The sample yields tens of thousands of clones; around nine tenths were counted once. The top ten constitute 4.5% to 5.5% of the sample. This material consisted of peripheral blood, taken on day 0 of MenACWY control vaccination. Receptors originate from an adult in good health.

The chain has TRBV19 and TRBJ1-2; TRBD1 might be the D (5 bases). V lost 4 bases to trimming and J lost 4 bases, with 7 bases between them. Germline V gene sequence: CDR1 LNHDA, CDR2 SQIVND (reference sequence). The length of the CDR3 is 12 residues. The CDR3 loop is CASSTGTYGYTF. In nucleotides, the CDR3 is TGTGCCAGTAGTACAGGGACCTATGGCTACACCTTC. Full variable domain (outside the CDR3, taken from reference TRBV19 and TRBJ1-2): DGGITQSPKYLFRKEGQNVTLSCEQNLNHDAMYWYRQDPGQGLRLIYYSQIVNDFQKGDIAEGYSVSREKKESFPLTVTSAQKNPTAFYLCASSTGTYGYTFGSGTRLTVV.

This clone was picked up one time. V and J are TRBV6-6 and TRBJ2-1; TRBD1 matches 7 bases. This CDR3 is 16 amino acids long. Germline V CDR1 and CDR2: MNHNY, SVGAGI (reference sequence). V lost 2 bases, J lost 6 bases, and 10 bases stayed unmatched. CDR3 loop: CASSYPGQNPPNEQFF. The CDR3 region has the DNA TGTGCCAGCAGTTACCCGGGACAGAATCCCCCCAATGAGCAGTTCTTC.

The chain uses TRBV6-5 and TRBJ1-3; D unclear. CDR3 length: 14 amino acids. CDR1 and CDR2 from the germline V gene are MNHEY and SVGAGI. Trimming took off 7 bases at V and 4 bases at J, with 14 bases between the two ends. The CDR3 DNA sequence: TGTGCCAGCACCCGCGGTGGGCAGGGAAACACCATATATTTT. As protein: CASTRGGQGNTIYF.

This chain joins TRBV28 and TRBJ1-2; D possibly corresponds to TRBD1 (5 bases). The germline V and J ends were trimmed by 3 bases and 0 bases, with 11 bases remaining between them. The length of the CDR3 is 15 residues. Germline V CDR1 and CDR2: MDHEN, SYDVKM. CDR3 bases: TGTGCCAGCAGTTTGGCTCAGGGCACTAACTATGGCTACACCTTC. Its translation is CASSLAQGTNYGYTF.

The CDR3 DNA is TGTGCCAGCGTCAGCTCTGGAAACACCATATATTTT. It yields the protein CASVSSGNTIYF. This chain connects TRBV6-5 to TRBJ1-3; D remains unclear. Germline V gene lookup returns CDR1 MNHEY and CDR2 SVGAGI. V was trimmed by 8 bases and J by 0 bases, leaving 5 bases between them. This CDR3 has 12 residues.

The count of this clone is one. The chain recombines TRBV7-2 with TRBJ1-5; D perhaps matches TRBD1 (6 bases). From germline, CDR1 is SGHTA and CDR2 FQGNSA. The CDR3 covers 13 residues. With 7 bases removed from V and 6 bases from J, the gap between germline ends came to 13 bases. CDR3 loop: CASTRGHGQPQHF. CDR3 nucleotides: TGTGCCAGCACCAGGGGTCACGGTCAGCCCCAGCATTTT.

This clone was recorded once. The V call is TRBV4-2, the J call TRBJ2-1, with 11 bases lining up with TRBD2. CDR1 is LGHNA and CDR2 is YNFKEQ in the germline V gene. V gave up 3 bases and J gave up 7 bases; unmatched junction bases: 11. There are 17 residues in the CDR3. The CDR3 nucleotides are TGTGCCAGCAGCCACGGTAGCGGGAGGGCCGAGGGAAATGAGCAGTTCTTC. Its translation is CASSHGSGRAEGNEQFF.

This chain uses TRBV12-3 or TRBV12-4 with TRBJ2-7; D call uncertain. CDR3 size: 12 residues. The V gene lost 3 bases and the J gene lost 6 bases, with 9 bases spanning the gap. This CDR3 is CASSFLRAEQYF. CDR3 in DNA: TGTGCCAGCAGTTTCCTTAGAGCCGAGCAGTACTTC.

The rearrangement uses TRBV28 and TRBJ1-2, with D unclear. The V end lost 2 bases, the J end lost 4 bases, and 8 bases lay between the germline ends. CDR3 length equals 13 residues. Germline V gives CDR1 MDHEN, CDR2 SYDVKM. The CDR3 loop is CASSLPTTYGYTF. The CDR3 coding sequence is TGTGCCAGCAGTTTACCAACCACCTATGGCTACACCTTC.